The 9 T cell receptor beta chains in this list originate from one sample, sequenced in a study of cytotoxic CD8 clonotypes in ibrutinib-treated CLL. Repertoires were generated with immunoSEQ multiplex PCR, while TCRdb's copy carries only in-frame clones and drops some. The sample holds just over 200,000 clones; around 70% are singletons and the top ten take roughly 5.8%. Material: PBMCs, obtained after 12 months of ibrutinib treatment. The receptor source for this set is a human donor with chronic lymphocytic leukemia.

There are a few counts of this clone. This rearrangement joins TRBV7-9 to TRBJ1-1, with TRBD1 as a possible D gene (5 bases). V lost 5 bases and J 5 bases, leaving 9 bases between the germline ends. CDR1 is SEHNR and CDR2 is FQNEAQ in the germline V gene (reference sequence). The CDR3 runs to 12 residues. The CDR3 DNA follows: TGTGCCAGCAGCGAAGGGGCGACTGAAGCTTTCTTT. Its protein product is CASSEGATEAFF.

The rearrangement uses TRBV4-3 and TRBJ2-7, with D possibly being TRBD1 (5 bases). Germline V gives CDR1 LGHNA, CDR2 YSLEER. The CDR3 sequence is 15 residues long. Trimming removed 2 bases from V and 0 bases from J, with 11 bases in between. DNA of the CDR3: TGCGCCAGCAGCCAACATTCTAGGGGCTCCTACGAGCAGTACTTC. Translation: CASSQHSRGSYEQYF.

This chain connects TRBV6-4 to TRBJ2-7, with 9 bases identical to TRBD2. The V and J ends lost 6 bases and 2 bases, in that order; junction bases with no gene match: 8. The CDR3 sequence is 15 residues long. Per the germline V gene, CDR1 is MRHNA and CDR2 is SNTAGT. CDR3 residues: CASSKEGGRAYEQYF. The CDR3 bases are TGTGCCAGCAGCAAGGAAGGCGGGAGGGCCTACGAGCAGTACTTC.

This clone was recorded at least ten times. V usage is TRBV2 and J usage is TRBJ2-2; a possible D gene is TRBD2 (6 bases). V was clipped by 2 bases and J by 3 bases, with 10 bases between them. Germline values: CDR1 SNHLY, CDR2 FYNNEI. The CDR3 sequence is 15 residues long. CDR3: CASSEWDSDTGELFF. The CDR3 DNA follows: TGTGCCAGCAGTGAATGGGACTCCGACACCGGGGAGCTGTTTTTT.

CDR3 loop: CASSLIGWLTNTGELFF. CDR3 DNA sequence: TGTGCCAGCAGTTTAATCGGTTGGCTTACGAACACCGGGGAGCTGTTTTTT. The chain uses TRBV28 and TRBJ2-2; no clear D gene. The V end lost 2 bases, the J end lost 0 bases, and 13 bases lay between the germline ends. The CDR3 totals 17 residues. CDR1 and CDR2 (germline): MDHEN, SYDVKM.

V is TRBV19 and J is TRBJ1-1, with D unresolved. The CDR3 extends over 11 amino acids. The V gene's germline CDR1 is LNHDA and CDR2 SQIVND (reference sequence). V was pared by 10 bases and J by 2 bases, with 8 bases between. The CDR3 nucleotides are TGTGCCACCGCCAGCAACACTGAAGCTTTCTTT. It yields the protein CATASNTEAFF.

The V call is TRBV11-2, the J call TRBJ2-1; 7 bases align to TRBD2. The J segment lost 6 bases and the V segment lost 3 bases, leaving 8 bases of the junction unmatched. Per germline, CDR1 SGHAT and CDR2 FQNNGV. The CDR3 runs 15 residues. CDR3 DNA sequence: TGTGCCAGCAGCTTCGGTCTAGCGGAACTCAATGAGCAGTTCTTC. This translates into CASSFGLAELNEQFF. Filled out from reference TRBV11-2 and TRBJ2-1, the complete variable domain reads EAGVAQSPRYKIIEKRQSVAFWCNPISGHATLYWYQQILGQGPKLLIQFQNNGVVDDSQLPKDRFSAERLKGVDSTLKIQPAKLEDSAVYLCASSFGLAELNEQFFGPGTRLTVL.

The rearrangement uses TRBV2 and TRBJ2-7; TRBD2 matches at 8 bases. Losses at the gene ends were 5 bases for V and 6 bases for J; bases not matched to a gene: 15. This CDR3 has 16 amino acids. In germline, CDR1 is SNHLY, CDR2 FYNNEI. The CDR3 reads CASSIGTSGRMSEQYF. CDR3 sequence (DNA): TGTGCCAGCAGTATTGGTACAAGCGGGAGAATGAGCGAGCAGTACTTC.

This clone was seen just once. The chain joins TRBV7-8 to TRBJ1-1; possibly TRBD1 for D (5 bases). Deletions cut 5 bases from V and 4 bases from J, with 14 bases between. Germline CDR1 is SGHVS and CDR2 is FQNEAQ. The CDR3 contains 14 residues. The CDR3 loop reads CASSQRRVTTEAFF. The DNA of the CDR3 is TGTGCCAGCAGCCAACGCAGGGTGACCACTGAAGCTTTCTTT.